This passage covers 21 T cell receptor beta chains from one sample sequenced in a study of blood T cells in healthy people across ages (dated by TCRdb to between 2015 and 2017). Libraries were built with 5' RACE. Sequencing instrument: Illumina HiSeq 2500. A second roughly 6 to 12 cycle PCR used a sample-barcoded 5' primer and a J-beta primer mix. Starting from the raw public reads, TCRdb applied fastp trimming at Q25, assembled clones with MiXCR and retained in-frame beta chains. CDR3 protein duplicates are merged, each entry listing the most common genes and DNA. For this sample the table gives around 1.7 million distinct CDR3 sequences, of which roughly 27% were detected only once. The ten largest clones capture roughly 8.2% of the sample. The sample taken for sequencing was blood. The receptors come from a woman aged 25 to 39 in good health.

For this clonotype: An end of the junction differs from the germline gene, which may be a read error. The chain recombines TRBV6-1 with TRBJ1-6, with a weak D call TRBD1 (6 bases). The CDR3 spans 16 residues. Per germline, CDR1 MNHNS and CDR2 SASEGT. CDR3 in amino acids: CASGGAVSSYNSPPHF. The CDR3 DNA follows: TGTGCCAGCGGGGGGGCTGTGAGCTCCTATAATTCACCCCCCCACTTT.

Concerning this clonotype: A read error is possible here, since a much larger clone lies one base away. The CDR3 DNA sequence: TGTGCCAGCAGCGTAGGCATGATGAGTGGAGGCTACACCTTC. Residues: CASSVGMMSGGYTF. The chain has TRBV9 and TRBJ1-2; D gene unclear. V was pared by 0 bases and J by 8 bases, with 14 bases between. The length of the CDR3 is 14 residues. Germline V gene sequence: CDR1 SGDLS, CDR2 YYNGEE.

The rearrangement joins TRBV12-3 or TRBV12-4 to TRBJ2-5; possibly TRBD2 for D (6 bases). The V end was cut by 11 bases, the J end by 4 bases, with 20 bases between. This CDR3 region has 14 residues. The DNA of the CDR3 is TGTGCCGGCTGCCACTCGGGACTGGGAGAGACCCAGTACTTC. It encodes CAGCHSGLGETQYF.

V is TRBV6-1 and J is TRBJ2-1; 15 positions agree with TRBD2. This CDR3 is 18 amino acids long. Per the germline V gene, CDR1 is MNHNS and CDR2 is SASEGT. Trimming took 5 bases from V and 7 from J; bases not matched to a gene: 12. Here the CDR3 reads CASSPQGLAGGLINEQFF. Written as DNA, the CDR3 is TGTGCCAGCAGTCCCCAGGGACTAGCGGGAGGACTTATTAATGAGCAGTTCTTC.

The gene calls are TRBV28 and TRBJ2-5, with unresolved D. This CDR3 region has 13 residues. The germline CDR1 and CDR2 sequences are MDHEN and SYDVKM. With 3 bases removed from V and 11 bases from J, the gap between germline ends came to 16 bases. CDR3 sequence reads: CASSFETPYGQYF. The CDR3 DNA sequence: TGTGCCAGCAGTTTCGAGACTCCCTACGGGCAGTACTTC.

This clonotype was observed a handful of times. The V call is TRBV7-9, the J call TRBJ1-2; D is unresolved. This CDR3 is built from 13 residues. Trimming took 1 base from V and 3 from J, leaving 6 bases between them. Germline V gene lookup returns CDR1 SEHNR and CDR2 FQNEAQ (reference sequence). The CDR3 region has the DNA TGTGCCAGCAGCTTAGGGATAGACTATGGCTACACCTTC. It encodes CASSLGIDYGYTF.

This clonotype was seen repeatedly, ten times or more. The CDR3 bases are TGTGCCAGCACGGCTAGCGAAAACATTCAGTACTTC. Its protein is CASTASENIQYF. The V gene is TRBV7-9, the J gene TRBJ2-4; the D gene is possibly TRBD2 (6 bases). This CDR3 is 12 amino acids long. Germline V lookup: CDR1 SEHNR, CDR2 FQNEAQ (reference sequence). V lost 7 bases and J lost 5, with 9 bases in between.

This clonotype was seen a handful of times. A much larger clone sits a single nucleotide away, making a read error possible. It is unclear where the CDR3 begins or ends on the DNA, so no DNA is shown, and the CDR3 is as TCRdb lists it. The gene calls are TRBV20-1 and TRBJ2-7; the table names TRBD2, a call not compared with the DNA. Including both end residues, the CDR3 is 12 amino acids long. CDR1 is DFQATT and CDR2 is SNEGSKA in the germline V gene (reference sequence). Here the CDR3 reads CSVGTGTYERYF.

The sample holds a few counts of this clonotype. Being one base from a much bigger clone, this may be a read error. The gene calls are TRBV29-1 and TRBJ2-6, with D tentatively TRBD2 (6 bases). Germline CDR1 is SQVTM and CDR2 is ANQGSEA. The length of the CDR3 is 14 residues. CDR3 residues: CNAWAGIGANVLTF. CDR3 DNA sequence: TGCAACGCCTGGGCGGGGATTGGGGCCAACGTCCTGACTTTC.

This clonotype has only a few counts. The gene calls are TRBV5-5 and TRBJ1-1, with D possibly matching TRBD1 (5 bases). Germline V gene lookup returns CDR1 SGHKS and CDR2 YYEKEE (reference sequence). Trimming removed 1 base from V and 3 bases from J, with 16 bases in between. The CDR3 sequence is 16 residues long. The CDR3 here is CASSLSQGEGYTEAFF. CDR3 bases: TGTGCCAGCAGCTTGAGCCAGGGTGAGGGGTACACTGAAGCTTTCTTT.

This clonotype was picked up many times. The CDR3 loop is CSARARQGVYEQYF. In DNA form, the CDR3 reads TGCAGTGCTAGAGCTCGGCAGGGGGTTTACGAGCAGTACTTC. The genes are TRBV20-1 and TRBJ2-7; 7 nucleotides match TRBD1. Germline loops: CDR1 DFQATT, CDR2 SNEGSKA (reference sequence). The CDR3 has 14 amino acids. V trimming: 1 base; J trimming: 4 bases; junction bases outside the gene matches: 7.

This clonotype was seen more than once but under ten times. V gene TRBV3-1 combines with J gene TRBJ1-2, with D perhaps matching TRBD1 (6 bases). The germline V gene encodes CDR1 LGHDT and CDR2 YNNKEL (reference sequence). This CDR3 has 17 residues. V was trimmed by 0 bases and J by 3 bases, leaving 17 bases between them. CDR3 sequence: CASSQDWGGTNYYGYTF. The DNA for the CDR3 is TGTGCCAGCAGCCAAGATTGGGGGGGGACAAATTACTATGGCTACACCTTC.

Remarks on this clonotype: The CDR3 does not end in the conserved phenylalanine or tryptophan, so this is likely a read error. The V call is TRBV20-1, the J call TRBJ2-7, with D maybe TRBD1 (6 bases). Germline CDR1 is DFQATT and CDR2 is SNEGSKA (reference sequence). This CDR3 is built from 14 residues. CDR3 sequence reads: CSARGTISSYEQYS. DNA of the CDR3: TGCAGCGCTAGAGGGACAATTTCTTCCTACGAGCAGTACTCC.

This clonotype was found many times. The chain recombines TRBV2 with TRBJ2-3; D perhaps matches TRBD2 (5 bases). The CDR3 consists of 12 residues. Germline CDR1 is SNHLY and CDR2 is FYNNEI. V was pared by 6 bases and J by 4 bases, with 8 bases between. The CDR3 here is CASRLDSDTQYF. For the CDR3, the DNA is TGTGCCAGCAGATTGGACTCAGATACGCAGTATTTT.

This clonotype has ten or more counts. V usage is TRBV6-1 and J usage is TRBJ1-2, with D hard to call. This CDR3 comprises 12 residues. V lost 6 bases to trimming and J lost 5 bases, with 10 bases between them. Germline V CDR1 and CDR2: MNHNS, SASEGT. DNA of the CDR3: TGTGCCAGCAGCCCCAGACGGTATGGCTACACCTTC. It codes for CASSPRRYGYTF.

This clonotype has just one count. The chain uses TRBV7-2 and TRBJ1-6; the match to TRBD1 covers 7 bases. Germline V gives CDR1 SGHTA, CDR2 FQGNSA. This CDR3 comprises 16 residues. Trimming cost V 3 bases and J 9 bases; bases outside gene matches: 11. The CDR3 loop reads CASSFRSDRRCSPLHF. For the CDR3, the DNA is TGTGCCAGCAGCTTTCGGTCGGACAGGAGATGTTCACCCCTCCACTTT.

Here the CDR3 reads CATSRGGTEETQYF. CDR3 nucleotide sequence: TGTGCCACCAGCAGAGGCGGGACAGAAGAGACCCAGTACTTC. This rearrangement joins TRBV15 to TRBJ2-5; possible D gene TRBD1, 7 bases. V was cut by 1 base and J by 3 bases, with 9 bases left in between. The germline V gene encodes CDR1 LNHNV and CDR2 YYDKDF (reference sequence). The CDR3 totals 14 residues.

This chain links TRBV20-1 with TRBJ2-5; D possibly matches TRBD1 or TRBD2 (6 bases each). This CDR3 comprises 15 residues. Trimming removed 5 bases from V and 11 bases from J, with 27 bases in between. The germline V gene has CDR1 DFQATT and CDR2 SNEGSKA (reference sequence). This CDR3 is CSARETRSGANEQYF. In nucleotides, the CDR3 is TGCAGTGCTCGCGAGACTAGATCGGGGGCAAATGAGCAGTACTTC.

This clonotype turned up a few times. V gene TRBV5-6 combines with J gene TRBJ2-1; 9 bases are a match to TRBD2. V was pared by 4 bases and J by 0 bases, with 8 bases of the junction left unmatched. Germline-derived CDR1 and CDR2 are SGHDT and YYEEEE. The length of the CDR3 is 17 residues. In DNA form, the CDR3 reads TGTGCCAGCAGCCCAGGACTAGCGTTCAGCTCCTACAATGAGCAGTTCTTC. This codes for CASSPGLAFSSYNEQFF.

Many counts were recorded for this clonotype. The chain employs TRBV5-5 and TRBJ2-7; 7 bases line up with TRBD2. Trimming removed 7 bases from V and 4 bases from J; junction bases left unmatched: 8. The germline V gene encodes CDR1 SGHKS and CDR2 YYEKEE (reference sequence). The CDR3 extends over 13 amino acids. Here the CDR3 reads CASHGLVPYEQYF. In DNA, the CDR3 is TGTGCCAGCCATGGACTAGTCCCTTACGAGCAGTACTTC. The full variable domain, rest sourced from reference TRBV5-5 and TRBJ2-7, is DAGVTQSPTHLIKTRGQQVTLRCSPISGHKSVSWYQQVLGQGPQFIFQYYEKEERGRGNFPDRFSARQFPNYSSELNVNALLLGDSALYLCASHGLVPYEQYFGPGTRLTVT.

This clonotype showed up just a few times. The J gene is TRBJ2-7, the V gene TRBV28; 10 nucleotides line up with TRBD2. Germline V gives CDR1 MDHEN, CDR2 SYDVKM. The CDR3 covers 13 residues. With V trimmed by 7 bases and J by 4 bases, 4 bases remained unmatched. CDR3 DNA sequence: TGTGCCAGCATGCCTAGCGGGGGTTACGAGCAGTACTTC. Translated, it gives CASMPSGGYEQYF.